Listed here are 9 T cell receptor beta chains from one sample, sequenced in a study of regulatory T cells in long-lasting Graves disease. Libraries of TCR beta came from iRepertoire HTBI primers plus Arm-PCR of CDR3 regions. TCRdb called the multiplex PCR reads again in MiXCR, with one record for every CDR3 protein. Of about 440,000 distinct CDR3 sequences in the sample, 15% were seen once. Time point reported: newly diagnosed GD, antithyroid drugs for less than 3 months. The TCR library was prepared using RNA isolated from PBMCs. This sample was shared with a second study, whose subject was T cells in Graves' hyperthyroidism and ophthalmopathy.

Here the sequenced sample was peripheral blood mononuclear cells (PBMCs), taken at new diagnosis, from a patient treated with antithyroid drugs. Receptors originate from a young woman with Graves disease.

This clonotype was seen repeatedly, ten times or more. The chain has TRBV7-3 and TRBJ2-3; D might be TRBD1 or TRBD2, each matching 5 bases. The V end was cut by 5 bases, the J end by 8 bases, with 17 bases between. The CDR3 runs to 14 residues. The V gene's germline CDR1 is SGHTA and CDR2 FQGTGA. Written as DNA, the CDR3 is TGTGCCAGCAGCGCGACCAACCGTGGGGGTACGCAGTATTTT. This gives the protein CASSATNRGGTQYF.

This clonotype appeared many times. The chain is built from TRBV5-5 and TRBJ2-7; TRBD2 matches at 7 bases. After removal of 0 bases from V and 2 bases from J, the junction contained 8 bases not matched to a gene. The CDR3 totals 16 residues. Germline values: CDR1 SGHKS, CDR2 YYEKEE (reference sequence). CDR3 in DNA: TGTGCCAGCAGCTTGGATCGAACTAGCGCGGCCTACGAGCAGTACTTC. Encoded protein: CASSLDRTSAAYEQYF.

This sequence joins TRBV4-1 and TRBJ2-3; D is possibly TRBD2 (5 bases). Germline CDR1 and CDR2: MGHRA and YSYEKL. Deletions cut 2 bases from V and 4 bases from J, with 10 bases between. The CDR3 spans 14 residues. CDR3 DNA sequence: TGCGCCAGCAGCCAAAAGCGGATCGCAGATACGCAGTATTTT. It encodes CASSQKRIADTQYF.

The chain uses TRBV12-3 or TRBV12-4 and TRBJ2-5; perhaps TRBD1 as D (6 bases). The CDR3 extends over 13 amino acids. V was cut by 8 bases and J by 1 base, with 11 bases left in between. CDR3 residues: CASRQVGQETQYF. Written as DNA, the CDR3 is TGTGCCAGCCGACAGGTTGGCCAAGAGACCCAGTACTTC.

This clonotype was recorded at least ten times. V and J are TRBV12-5 and TRBJ2-5; D call uncertain. The V gene lost 2 bases and the J gene lost 4 bases, with 14 bases spanning the gap. The CDR3 has 15 residues. Germline V CDR1 and CDR2: LGHNT, FRNRAP. The DNA of the CDR3 is TGTGCTAGTGGTTTGCGCCCCGGCTTAGGAGAGACCCAGTACTTC. This codes for CASGLRPGLGETQYF.

This clonotype was seen more than once but under ten times. The rearrangement links TRBV18 to TRBJ1-1, with D possibly being TRBD1 (5 bases). CDR3 length: 13 residues. V lost 0 bases and J lost 7, with 9 bases in between. From germline, CDR1 is KGHSH and CDR2 LQKENI. The CDR3 protein is CASSPPVDSEAFF. The CDR3 nucleotides are TGTGCCAGCTCACCACCGGTCGACAGTGAAGCTTTCTTT.

This clonotype was seen a few times. The chain recombines TRBV6-4 with TRBJ2-2, with D perhaps matching TRBD2 (5 bases). Germline values: CDR1 MRHNA, CDR2 SNTAGT. This CDR3 contains 13 residues. Trimming pared 10 bases from V and 9 bases from J, leaving 18 bases between. The CDR3 DNA follows: TGTGCCACCCGGGGTCGGGCTCCGAGGGAGCTGTTTTTT. Its translation is CATRGRAPRELFF.

This clonotype appeared many times. One junction end disagrees with the germline gene, perhaps due to a read error. The genes are TRBV7-6 and TRBJ2-3, with D tentatively TRBD2 (5 bases). Germline lookup yields CDR1 SGHVS and CDR2 FNYEAQ. This CDR3 region has 13 residues. The CDR3 reads CACREGGTDTQYF. The CDR3 DNA reads as TGTGCCTGCAGAGAGGGAGGCACAGATACGCAGTATTTT.

Comments on this clonotype: The junction departs from the called germline gene at one end, perhaps through a read error. V usage is TRBV18 and J usage is TRBJ2-1; 8 nucleotides align to TRBD1. The J call may be faulty, since TRBJ2-5 better matches the DNA end. Germline V lookup: CDR1 KGHSH, CDR2 LQKENI. The CDR3 loop spans 20 amino acids. Written as DNA, the CDR3 is TGTGCCAGCTCAGCACCACGAGCCCTCGGACAGGGCCGGCTAGGAGAGACCCAGTACTTC. Protein sequence: CASSAPRALGQGRLGETQYF.